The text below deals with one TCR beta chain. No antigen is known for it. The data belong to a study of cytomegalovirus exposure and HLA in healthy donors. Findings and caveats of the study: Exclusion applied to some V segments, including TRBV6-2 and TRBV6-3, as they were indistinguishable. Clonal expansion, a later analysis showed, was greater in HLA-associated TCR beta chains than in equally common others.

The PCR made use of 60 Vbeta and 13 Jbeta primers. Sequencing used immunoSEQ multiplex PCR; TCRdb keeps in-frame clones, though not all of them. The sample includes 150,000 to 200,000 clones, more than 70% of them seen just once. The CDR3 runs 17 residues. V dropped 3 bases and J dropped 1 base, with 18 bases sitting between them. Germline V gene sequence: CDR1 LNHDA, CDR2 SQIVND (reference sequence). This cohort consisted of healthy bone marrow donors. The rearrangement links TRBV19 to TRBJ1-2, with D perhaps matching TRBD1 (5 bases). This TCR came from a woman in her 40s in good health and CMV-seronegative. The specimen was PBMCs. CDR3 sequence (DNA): TGTGCCAGTAGTATCAGTGCAGGGTTGCTTTTTAACTATGGCTACACCTTC. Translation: CASSISAGLLFNYGYTF.